The 17 T cell receptor beta chains below were found in one sample sequenced in a study of blood T cell repertoires in COVID-19. Measured with immunoSEQ multiplex PCR; TCRdb has only the in-frame clones, and not every one. The data show 100,000 or so clones, approximately 84% seen once. The sequencing sample was made of peripheral blood. All receptors derive from a man aged 40-49 years with active or convalescent COVID-19.

V and J are TRBV5-5 and TRBJ1-1; TRBD1 agrees at 9 bases. CDR1 and CDR2 from the germline V gene are SGHKS and YYEKEE (reference sequence). CDR3 length: 14 residues. The junction had 3 bases not matched to a gene; V was cut back by 2 bases and J by 4 bases. CDR3 sequence (DNA): TGTGCCAGCAGCTTAACAGGGGGCGGCACTGAAGCTTTCTTT. Protein sequence: CASSLTGGGTEAFF.

The rearrangement links TRBV30 to TRBJ2-4; D perhaps matches TRBD2 (6 bases). This CDR3 spans 14 amino acids. From germline, CDR1 is GTSNPN and CDR2 SVGIG (reference sequence). V lost 4 bases and J lost 5, with 15 bases in between. The CDR3, as DNA: TGTGCCTGGAATGGCGGGAATAATCAAAACATTCAGTACTTC. Translating gives CAWNGGNNQNIQYF.

The gene calls are TRBV2 and TRBJ2-2, with 8 positions matching TRBD1. This CDR3 contains 16 residues. With 6 bases clipped from V and 2 bases from J, the junction kept 8 bases outside the gene matches. Germline CDR1 reads SNHLY; CDR2 reads FYNNEI. The CDR3 sequence: CASSYGQGRNTGELFF. For the CDR3, the DNA is TGTGCCAGCAGCTATGGACAGGGACGTAACACCGGGGAGCTGTTTTTT.

The V and J genes are TRBV3-1 (or the pseudogene TRBV3-2) and TRBJ2-5; D is undetermined. Per germline, CDR1 LGHDT and CDR2 YNNKEL (reference sequence). The CDR3 loop spans 11 amino acids. Trimming left V 1 base short and J 8 bases short, with 5 bases between. The CDR3 region has the DNA TGTGCCAGCAGCCAAGTTGGCACCCAGTACTTC. Amino acid sequence: CASSQVGTQYF.

This clone turned up a few times. The chain couples TRBV7-3 to TRBJ2-2, with TRBD2 matching 12 bases. The CDR3 is 16 amino acids. CDR1 is SGHTA and CDR2 is FQGTGA in the germline V gene. V lost 2 bases and J lost 4; bases outside the gene matches: 2. CDR3: CASSLELAGGTGELFF. Here the CDR3 DNA reads TGTGCCAGCAGCTTAGAACTAGCGGGGGGCACCGGGGAGCTGTTTTTT.

The chain employs TRBV4-2 and TRBJ1-6; D may be TRBD1 (6 bases). The CDR3 runs 12 residues. Between the trimmed V and J ends, which lost 5 bases and 8 bases, there was a span of 7 bases. CDR1 LGHNA and CDR2 YNFKEQ come from the germline V gene. This chain's CDR3 is CASSKGDSPLHF. The CDR3 bases are TGTGCCAGCAGCAAGGGGGATTCACCCCTCCACTTT.

This chain uses TRBV27 with TRBJ2-4; possibly TRBD2 for D (5 bases). V lost 5 bases and J lost 6, with 17 bases in between. CDR1 and CDR2 from the germline V gene are MNHEY and SMNVEV (reference sequence). This CDR3 comprises 15 residues. The CDR3 spells CASSLGYGVGNIQYF. DNA for the CDR3: TGTGCCAGCAGTCTCGGATACGGGGTGGGAAACATTCAGTACTTC.

J is TRBJ2-1 and V is TRBV12-2; the listed D gene, TRBD2, was not tested against the DNA. TRBV12-2 is a recognized pseudogene. The CDR3 has 18 residues. The CDR3 is CASRPRPPSGGSYNEQFF. CDR3 nucleotides: TGTGCAAGTCGCCCCCGGCCCCCCAGCGGGGGTTCCTACAATGAGCAGTTCTTC.

V and J are TRBV19 and TRBJ1-2, with 7 bases lining up with TRBD1. Germline values: CDR1 LNHDA, CDR2 SQIVND (reference sequence). The CDR3 extends over 14 amino acids. Trimming removed 5 bases from V and 5 bases from J; junction bases left unmatched: 8. This CDR3 reads CASSPTGQMYGYTF. The CDR3 DNA reads as TGTGCCAGTAGTCCTACGGGACAGATGTATGGCTACACCTTC. Complete variable domain (other parts from reference TRBV19 and TRBJ1-2): DGGITQSPKYLFRKEGQNVTLSCEQNLNHDAMYWYRQDPGQGLRLIYYSQIVNDFQKGDIAEGYSVSREKKESFPLTVTSAQKNPTAFYLCASSPTGQMYGYTFGSGTRLTVV.

J is TRBJ2-3 and V is TRBV9, with 9 nucleotides matching TRBD1. Trimming at V came to 0 bases and at J to 1 base, leaving 0 bases not matched to a gene. The CDR3 sequence is 15 residues long. The germline CDR1 and CDR2 sequences are SGDLS and YYNGEE. The CDR3 reads CASSVGTGGTDTQYF. CDR3 in DNA: TGTGCCAGCAGCGTAGGGACAGGGGGCACAGATACGCAGTATTTT.

The rearrangement links TRBV4-1 to TRBJ2-3, with 11 bases lining up with TRBD2. Germline loops: CDR1 MGHRA, CDR2 YSYEKL. V lost 3 bases to trimming and J lost 0 bases; unmatched junction nucleotides: 5. The CDR3 runs 17 residues. Here the CDR3 reads CASSQTGTSGSTDTQYF. The CDR3 DNA follows: TGCGCCAGCAGCCAGACCGGGACTAGCGGTAGCACAGATACGCAGTATTTT.

The J gene is TRBJ1-1, the V gene TRBV7-8; 8 nucleotides match TRBD1. V was pared by 5 bases and J by 5 bases, with 19 bases of the junction left unmatched. There are 18 residues in the CDR3. Germline CDR1 reads SGHVS; CDR2 reads FQNEAQ. This CDR3 is CASSHASGTGSKWTEAFF. CDR3 DNA sequence: TGTGCCAGCAGCCACGCTTCCGGGACAGGAAGTAAGTGGACTGAAGCTTTCTTT.

The gene calls are TRBV19 and TRBJ2-6, with D maybe TRBD1 (5 bases). The CDR3 is made up of 15 amino acids. V shed 3 bases and J shed 0 bases, with 6 bases lying between them. Germline values: CDR1 LNHDA, CDR2 SQIVND (reference sequence). The CDR3 here is CASSMTDSGANVLTF. CDR3 bases: TGTGCCAGTAGTATGACAGACTCTGGGGCCAACGTCCTGACTTTC.

This clone was counted once. The genes are TRBV5-1 and TRBJ1-1; 8 bases are a match to TRBD1. The CDR3 is 17 amino acids. Germline V gene lookup returns CDR1 SGHRS and CDR2 YFSETQ. J was trimmed by 2 bases and V by 4 bases; bases with no gene match: 13. As DNA, the CDR3 is TGCGCCAGCAGCAGTAGAACAGGGGGGATAGGAAACACTGAAGCTTTCTTT. It is translated as CASSSRTGGIGNTEAFF.

The chain uses TRBV18 and TRBJ1-2; D is unclear. Trimming stripped 3 bases from V and 13 bases from J, with 18 bases between. The CDR3 has 13 residues. From germline, CDR1 is KGHSH and CDR2 LQKENI. The CDR3 DNA follows: TGTGCCAGCTCACCGGATGAGGCAGGACTAGCCACCTTC. This gives the protein CASSPDEAGLATF.

V and J are TRBV6-5 and TRBJ1-3; 8 positions match TRBD1. Germline V gene lookup returns CDR1 MNHEY and CDR2 SVGAGI. Trimming removed 2 bases from V and 6 bases from J; junction bases left unmatched: 3. There are 14 residues in the CDR3. CDR3 coding DNA: TGTGCCAGCAGTTACGACAGGGGCGAAAACACCATATATTTT. Translation: CASSYDRGENTIYF.

The chain employs TRBV5-1 and TRBJ1-4, with 7 positions matching TRBD1. Trimming cost V 3 bases and J 0 bases; bases outside gene matches: 8. This CDR3 is built from 17 residues. The V gene's germline CDR1 is SGHRS and CDR2 YFSETQ. The CDR3 DNA reads TGCGCCAGCAGCTATCTAGATGGGACAGCAACTAATGAAAAACTGTTTTTT. This translates into CASSYLDGTATNEKLFF.